The rows below give T cell receptor beta chains drawn from one sample of a study of regulatory T cells in long-lasting Graves disease. TCRdb ran MiXCR on the multiplex PCR reads and lists one entry per CDR3 protein. The table has 450,000 to 650,000 distinct CDR3 sequences, roughly a sixth seen once. This same sample was also taken into another study, of T cells in Graves' hyperthyroidism and ophthalmopathy.

Sequenced here: peripheral blood mononuclear cells (PBMCs), sampled at new diagnosis, from a patient treated with antithyroid drugs. These receptors were obtained from a woman aged 35-60 years with Graves disease. CDR3s include the opening cysteine and the closing phenylalanine or tryptophan. A D gene is named only where the DNA matches it firmly. Clone size is given for some rows only: seen once, a few or many times, or a class if the clone is expanded.

D gene: -; V gene: TRBV5-1; J gene: TRBJ2-7; clone size: -; CDR3 protein: CASSLTGNYEQYF; CDR3 DNA: TGCGCCAGCAGCTTGACTGGGAACTACGAGCAGTACTTC
D gene: TRBD1; V gene: TRBV3-1; J gene: TRBJ1-5; clone size: many; CDR3 protein: CASSQGTGERSPQHF; CDR3 DNA: TGTGCCAGCAGCCAAGGGACAGGGGAACGCAGTCCCCAGCATTTT
D gene: -; V gene: TRBV3-1; J gene: TRBJ2-2; clone size: many; CDR3 protein: CASSPSEMAGELFF; CDR3 DNA: TGTGCCAGCAGCCCAAGTGAGATGGCCGGGGAGCTGTTTTTT
D gene: -; V gene: TRBV3-1; J gene: TRBJ1-3; clone size: many; CDR3 protein: CASSPGHRIASGNTIYF; CDR3 DNA: TGTGCCAGCAGCCCGGGACACCGGATCGCCTCTGGAAACACCATATATTTT
D gene: -; V gene: TRBV7-3; J gene: TRBJ1-1; clone size: few; CDR3 protein: CASSFTSNTEAFF; CDR3 DNA: TGTGCCAGCAGCTTTACCAGCAACACTGAAGCTTTCTTT
D gene: -; V gene: TRBV28; J gene: TRBJ2-7; clone size: many; CDR3 protein: CASGLVDEQYF; CDR3 DNA: TGTGCCAGCGGGCTGGTAGACGAGCAGTACTTC
D gene: -; V gene: TRBV7-9; J gene: TRBJ1-2; clone size: -; CDR3 protein: CASSPTGNNYGYTF; CDR3 DNA: TGTGCCAGCAGCCCAACGGGGAATAACTATGGCTACACCTTC
D gene: TRBD1; V gene: TRBV19; J gene: TRBJ2-7; clone size: few; CDR3 protein: CASHGTVSYEQYF; CDR3 DNA: TGTGCCAGCCATGGGACAGTCTCCTACGAGCAGTACTTC
D gene: -; V gene: TRBV18; J gene: TRBJ1-1; clone size: many; CDR3 protein: CASLTATEAFF; CDR3 DNA: TGTGCCAGCTTAACAGCCACTGAAGCTTTCTTT
D gene: -; V gene: TRBV2; J gene: TRBJ1-3; clone size: many; CDR3 protein: CASSELFDRPGNTIYF; CDR3 DNA: TGTGCCAGCAGTGAACTCTTCGACCGACCGGGAAACACCATATATTTT
D gene: -; V gene: TRBV12-3/TRBV12-4; J gene: TRBJ1-5; clone size: many; CDR3 protein: CASRSGGQPQHF; CDR3 DNA: TGTGCCAGCAGGTCGGGTGGTCAGCCCCAGCATTTT